This paragraph reports one T cell receptor beta chain. This sample is drawn from a study of blood T cell repertoires in COVID-19. Profiled with immunoSEQ multiplex PCR; TCRdb holds only in-frame clones, not every one. The sample has some 180,000 clones, 75% to 85% seen once. V was clipped by 1 base and J by 2 bases; unmatched bases: 2. Germline values: CDR1 LGHDT, CDR2 YNNKEL (reference sequence). This CDR3 comprises 15 residues. The receptor's source is a middle-aged woman with COVID-19, enrolled during active disease. The sequencing sample was made of peripheral blood. V gene TRBV3-1 (or the pseudogene TRBV3-2) combines with J gene TRBJ2-7; 10 bases align to TRBD2. CDR3 loop: CASSQAAGGTYEQYF. The CDR3 DNA is TGTGCCAGCAGCCAAGCAGCGGGGGGGACCTACGAGCAGTACTTC.